Ten or more counts support the clone carrying this T cell receptor beta chain. Its cognate antigen is unknown. Every patient had bone marrow sampled while the disease was active. These data come from a study of read filtering for tumor transcriptome and immune sequencing. This library used roughly 370 ng RNA and molecular barcoded adaptors spanning alpha/delta and beta/gamma chains. TCRdb itself ran the reads through MiXCR, one entry per CDR3 protein. Among about 86,000 distinct CDR3 sequences, 10% to 15% were seen once, and the ten largest hold about 15%. Study conclusions and caveats: Correlation between methods rose after single-read clonotypes were removed.

The CDR3 is 11 amino acids. V was clipped by 1 base and J by 7 bases, with 5 bases between them. Germline V gene data show CDR1 as MNHEY and CDR2 as SVGEGT. This clonotype was sampled from a donor aged 40 or over with multiple myeloma. Sequenced: a population of CD138-negative cells sorted from bone marrow. The V gene is TRBV6-2 or TRBV6-3, the J gene TRBJ2-7; D is uncertain. In nucleotides, the CDR3 is TGTGCCAGCAGTTACTTCCGGGAGCAGTACTTC. Encoded protein: CASSYFREQYF.